This TCR beta chain was recorded in a study of prognosis after radiotherapy for stage I lung cancer. About the study: Every lung cancer patient of the non-small cell type was deemed medically inoperable. Concurrently with stereotactic body radiotherapy, no other therapy was received by any patient.

The study amplified the TCR beta CDR3 region from genomic DNA. This amplification was carried out by two rounds of multiplex PCR. First-round PCR, the initial amplification, used primers specific to each TRBV and TRBJ gene. TCRdb passed the multiplex PCR reads through MiXCR, listing each CDR3 protein once. Here the sample spans tens of thousands of distinct CDR3 sequences, around a quarter being singletons. This clonotype appeared once. Its antigen is unknown. A junction boundary mismatches the germline segment, possibly from a read error. The germline V gene has CDR1 SGHRS and CDR2 YFSETQ. CDR3 size: 16 residues. Study-wide results and limits: Following stereotactic body radiation therapy, unique TCR clone counts fell, with a median of around 10,000 versus 6,900.

Sequencing was performed on PBMCs, taken before or after stereotactic body radiation therapy (not recorded which). The rearrangement links TRBV5-1 to TRBJ2-2, with D perhaps matching TRBD1 (6 bases). This TCR came from a donor over 45 with non-small cell lung cancer. The DNA for the CDR3 is TGCGCCAGTAGCTTAGGTTCCAGGGGAAACACCGGGGATCTGTTTTTT. Translation: CASSLGSRGNTGDLFF.